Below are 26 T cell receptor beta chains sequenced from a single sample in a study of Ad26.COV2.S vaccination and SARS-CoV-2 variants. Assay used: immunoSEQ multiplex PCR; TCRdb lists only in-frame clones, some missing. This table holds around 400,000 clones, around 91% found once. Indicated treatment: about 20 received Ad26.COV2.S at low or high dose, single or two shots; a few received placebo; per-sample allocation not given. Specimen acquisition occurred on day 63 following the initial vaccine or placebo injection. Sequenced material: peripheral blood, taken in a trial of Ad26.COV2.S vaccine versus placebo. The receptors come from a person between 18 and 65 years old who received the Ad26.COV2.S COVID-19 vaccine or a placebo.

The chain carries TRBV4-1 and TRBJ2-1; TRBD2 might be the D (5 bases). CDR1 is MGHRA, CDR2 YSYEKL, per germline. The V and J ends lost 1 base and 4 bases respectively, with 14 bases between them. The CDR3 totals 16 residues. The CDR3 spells CASSQGWAGVYNEQFF. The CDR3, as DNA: TGCGCCAGCAGCCAAGGGTGGGCCGGGGTTTACAATGAGCAGTTCTTC.

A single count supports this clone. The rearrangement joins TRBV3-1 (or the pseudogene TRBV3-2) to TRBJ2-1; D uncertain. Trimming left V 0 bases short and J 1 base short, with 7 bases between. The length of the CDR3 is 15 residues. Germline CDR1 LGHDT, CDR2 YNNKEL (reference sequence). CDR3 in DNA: TGTGCCAGCAGCCAAGATAAGATTTCCTACAATGAGCAGTTCTTC. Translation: CASSQDKISYNEQFF.

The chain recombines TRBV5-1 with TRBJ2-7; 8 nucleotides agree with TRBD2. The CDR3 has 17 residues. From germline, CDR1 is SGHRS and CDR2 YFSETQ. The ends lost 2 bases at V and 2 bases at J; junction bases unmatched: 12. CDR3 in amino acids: CASSFKQGSGGPYEQYF. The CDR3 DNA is TGCGCCAGCAGCTTCAAACAGGGCTCGGGAGGGCCCTACGAGCAGTACTTC.

DNA of the CDR3: TGTGCCAGCTCACCGACTACAATGAGGGAGTTCTTC. Its protein is CASSPTTMREFF. The chain recombines TRBV18 with TRBJ2-1; D perhaps matches TRBD2 (5 bases). V lost 3 bases and J lost 14, with 14 bases in between. This CDR3 is built from 12 residues. Germline V gene lookup returns CDR1 KGHSH and CDR2 LQKENI.

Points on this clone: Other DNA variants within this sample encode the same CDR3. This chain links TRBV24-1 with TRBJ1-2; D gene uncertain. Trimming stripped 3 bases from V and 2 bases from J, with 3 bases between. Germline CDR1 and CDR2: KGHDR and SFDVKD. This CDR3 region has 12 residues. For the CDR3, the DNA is TGTGCCACCAGTGATACAAACTATGGCTACACCTTC. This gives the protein CATSDTNYGYTF.

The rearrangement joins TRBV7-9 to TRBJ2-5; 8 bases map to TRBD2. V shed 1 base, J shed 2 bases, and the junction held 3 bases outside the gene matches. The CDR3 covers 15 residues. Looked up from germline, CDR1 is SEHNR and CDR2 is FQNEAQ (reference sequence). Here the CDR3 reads CASSLGSSGQETQYF. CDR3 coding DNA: TGTGCCAGCAGCTTAGGCTCTAGCGGGCAAGAGACCCAGTACTTC.

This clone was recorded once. The CDR3 region is CASTPRGGNTEAFF. CDR3 nucleotide sequence: TGTGCCAGCACCCCCCGTGGGGGTAACACTGAAGCTTTCTTT. The J gene is TRBJ1-1, the V gene TRBV11-3; D possibly corresponds to TRBD1 (5 bases). Germline CDR1 is SGHNT and CDR2 is YENEEA. Deletions cut 7 bases from V and 2 bases from J, with 14 bases between. CDR3 length: 14 amino acids.

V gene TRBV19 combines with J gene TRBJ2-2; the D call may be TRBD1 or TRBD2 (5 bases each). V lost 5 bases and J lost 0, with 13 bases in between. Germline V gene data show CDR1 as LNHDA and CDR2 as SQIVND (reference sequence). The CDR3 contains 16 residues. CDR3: CASSPSGTANTGELFF. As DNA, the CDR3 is TGTGCCAGTAGTCCGTCCGGGACCGCGAACACCGGGGAGCTGTTTTTT.

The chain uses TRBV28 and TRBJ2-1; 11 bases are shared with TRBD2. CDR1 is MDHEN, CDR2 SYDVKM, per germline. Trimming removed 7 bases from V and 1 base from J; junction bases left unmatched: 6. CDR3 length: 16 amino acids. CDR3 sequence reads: CASTLAGGHSYNEQFF. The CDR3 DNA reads TGTGCCAGCACATTAGCGGGAGGGCATTCCTACAATGAGCAGTTCTTC.

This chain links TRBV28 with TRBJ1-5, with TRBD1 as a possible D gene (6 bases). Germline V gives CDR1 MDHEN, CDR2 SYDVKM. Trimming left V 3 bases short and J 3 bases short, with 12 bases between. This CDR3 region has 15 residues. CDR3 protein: CASSFLRGVNQPQHF. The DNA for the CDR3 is TGTGCCAGCAGTTTCCTAAGGGGGGTCAATCAGCCCCAGCATTTT.

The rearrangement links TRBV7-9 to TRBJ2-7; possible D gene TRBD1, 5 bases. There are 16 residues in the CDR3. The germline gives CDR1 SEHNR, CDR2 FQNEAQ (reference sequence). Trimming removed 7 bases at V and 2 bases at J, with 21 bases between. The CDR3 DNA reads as TGTGCCAGCATTACTCCCCTAGGGGCAGGCACCTACGAGCAGTACTTC. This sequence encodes CASITPLGAGTYEQYF.

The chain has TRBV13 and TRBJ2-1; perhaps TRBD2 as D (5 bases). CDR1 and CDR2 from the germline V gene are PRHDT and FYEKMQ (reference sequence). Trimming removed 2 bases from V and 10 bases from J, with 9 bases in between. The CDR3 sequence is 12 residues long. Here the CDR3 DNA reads TGTGCCAGCAGCTTAAACCCGGGAGAGCAGTTCTTC. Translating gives CASSLNPGEQFF.

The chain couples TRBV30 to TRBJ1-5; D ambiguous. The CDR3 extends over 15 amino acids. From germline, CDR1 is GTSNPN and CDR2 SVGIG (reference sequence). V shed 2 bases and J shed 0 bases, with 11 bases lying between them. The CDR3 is CAWSKGQDSNQPQHF. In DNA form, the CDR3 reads TGTGCCTGGAGTAAGGGCCAGGATAGCAATCAGCCCCAGCATTTT. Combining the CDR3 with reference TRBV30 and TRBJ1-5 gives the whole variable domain SQTIHQWPATLVQPVGSPLSLECTVEGTSNPNLYWYRQAAGRGLQLLFYSVGIGQISSEVPQNLSASRPQDRQFILSSKKLLLSDSGFYLCAWSKGQDSNQPQHFGDGTRLSIL.

CDR3 sequence: CASGDLTGELFF. DNA of the CDR3: TGTGCCAGCGGGGATCTCACCGGGGAGCTGTTTTTT. The chain couples TRBV6-4 to TRBJ2-2; D gene unclear. Per the germline V gene, CDR1 is MRHNA and CDR2 is SNTAGT. Trimming left V 8 bases short and J 4 bases short, with 8 bases between. The CDR3 covers 12 residues.

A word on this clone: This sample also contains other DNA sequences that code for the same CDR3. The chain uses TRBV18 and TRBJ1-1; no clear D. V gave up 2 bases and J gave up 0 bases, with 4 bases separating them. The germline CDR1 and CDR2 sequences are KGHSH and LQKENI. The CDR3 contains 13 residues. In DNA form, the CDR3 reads TGTGCCAGCTCACCAGGGGTGAACACTGAAGCTTTCTTT. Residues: CASSPGVNTEAFF.

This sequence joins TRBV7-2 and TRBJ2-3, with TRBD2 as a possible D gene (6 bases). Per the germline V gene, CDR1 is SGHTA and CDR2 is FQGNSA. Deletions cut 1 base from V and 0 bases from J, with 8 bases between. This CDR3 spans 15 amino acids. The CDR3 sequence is CASSLDGGSTDTQYF. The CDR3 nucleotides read TGTGCCAGCAGCTTAGACGGGGGTAGCACAGATACGCAGTATTTT.

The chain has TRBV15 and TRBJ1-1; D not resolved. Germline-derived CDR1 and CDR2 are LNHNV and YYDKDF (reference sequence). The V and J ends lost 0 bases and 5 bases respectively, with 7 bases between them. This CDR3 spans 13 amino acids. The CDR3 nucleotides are TGTGCCACCAGCAGAGAAAGGGTTACTGAAGCTTTCTTT. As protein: CATSRERVTEAFF.

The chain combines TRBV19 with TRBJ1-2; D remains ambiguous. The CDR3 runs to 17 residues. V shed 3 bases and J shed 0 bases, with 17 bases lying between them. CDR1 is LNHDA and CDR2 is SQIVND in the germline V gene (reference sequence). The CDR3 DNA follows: TGTGCCAGTAGTATTGGTGGCAGGAGACCTTCTAACTATGGCTACACCTTC. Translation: CASSIGGRRPSNYGYTF.

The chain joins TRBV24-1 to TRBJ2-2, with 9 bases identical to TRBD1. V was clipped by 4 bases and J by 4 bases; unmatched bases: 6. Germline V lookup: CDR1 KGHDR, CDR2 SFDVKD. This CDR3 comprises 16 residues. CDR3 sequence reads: CATSDLGQGSTGELFF. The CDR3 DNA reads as TGTGCCACCAGTGACTTGGGACAGGGAAGCACCGGGGAGCTGTTTTTT.

CDR3 protein: CASSSTTGALYEQYF. CDR3 coding DNA: TGCGCCAGCAGCTCAACTACAGGGGCCCTCTACGAGCAGTACTTC. The chain joins TRBV5-1 to TRBJ2-7, with 7 bases lining up with TRBD1. Germline V gives CDR1 SGHRS, CDR2 YFSETQ. CDR3 length: 15 amino acids. The V segment lost 3 bases and the J segment 3 bases; nucleotides outside the gene matches: 9.

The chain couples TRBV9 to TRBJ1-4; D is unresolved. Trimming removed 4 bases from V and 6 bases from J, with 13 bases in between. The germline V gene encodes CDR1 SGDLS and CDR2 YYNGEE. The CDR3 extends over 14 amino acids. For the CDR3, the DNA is TGTGCCAGCAGCCCGCCCACTCGGGATGAAAAACTGTTTTTT. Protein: CASSPPTRDEKLFF.

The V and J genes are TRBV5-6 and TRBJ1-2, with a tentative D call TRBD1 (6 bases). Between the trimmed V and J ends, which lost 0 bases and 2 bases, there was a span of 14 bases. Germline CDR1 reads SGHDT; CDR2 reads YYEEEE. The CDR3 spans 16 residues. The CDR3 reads CASSLEGRGYNYGYTF. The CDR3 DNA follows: TGTGCCAGCAGCTTGGAGGGCAGGGGCTACAACTATGGCTACACCTTC.

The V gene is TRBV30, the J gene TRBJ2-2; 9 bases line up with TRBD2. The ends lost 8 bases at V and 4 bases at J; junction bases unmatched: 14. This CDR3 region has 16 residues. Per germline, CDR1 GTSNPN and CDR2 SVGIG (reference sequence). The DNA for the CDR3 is TGTGCCGTGGAACAGGCGGGAGGGCCGGGCACCGGGGAGCTGTTTTTT. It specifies CAVEQAGGPGTGELFF.

In DNA, the CDR3 is TGTGCCAGCCGTTCAGGAACCTACGAGCAGTACTTC. Its translation: CASRSGTYEQYF. The rearrangement links TRBV6-4 to TRBJ2-7; D unclear. This CDR3 comprises 12 residues. The V and J ends lost 8 bases and 2 bases respectively, with 10 bases between them. Germline values: CDR1 MRHNA, CDR2 SNTAGT.

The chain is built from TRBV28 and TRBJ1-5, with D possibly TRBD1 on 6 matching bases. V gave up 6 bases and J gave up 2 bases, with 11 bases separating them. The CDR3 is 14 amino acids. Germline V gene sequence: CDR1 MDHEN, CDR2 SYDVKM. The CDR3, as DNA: TGTGCCAGCAGCGTGCCAGGGGGCAATCAGCCCCAGCATTTT. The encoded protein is CASSVPGGNQPQHF.

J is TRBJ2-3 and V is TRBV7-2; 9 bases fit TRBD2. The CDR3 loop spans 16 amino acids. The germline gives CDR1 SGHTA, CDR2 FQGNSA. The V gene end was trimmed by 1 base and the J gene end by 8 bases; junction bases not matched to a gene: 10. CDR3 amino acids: CASSLGREGFFFTQYF. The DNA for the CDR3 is TGTGCCAGCAGCTTAGGGCGGGAGGGCTTTTTTTTTACGCAGTATTTT.